Listed here is a single TCR beta chain. TCRdb's copy holds only in-frame clones and misses some; the assay was immunoSEQ multiplex PCR. The table includes tens of thousands of clones, roughly nine tenths detected once. The data stem from a study of T cell changes during pregnancy in multiple sclerosis. Germline lookup yields CDR1 SEHNR and CDR2 FQNEAQ (reference sequence). J gave up 6 bases and V 5 bases, and 10 bases lay outside the gene matches. The CDR3 is 16 residues long. This clonotype originated in a female donor in good health, enrolled as a control in a pregnancy study. Sequenced material: peripheral blood, taken in the third trimester of pregnancy. The chain has TRBV7-9 and TRBJ1-5; TRBD1 agrees at 10 bases. CDR3 region: CASSATTGGTGQPQHF. DNA for the CDR3: TGTGCCAGCAGCGCTACGACAGGGGGCACAGGTCAGCCCCAGCATTTT.